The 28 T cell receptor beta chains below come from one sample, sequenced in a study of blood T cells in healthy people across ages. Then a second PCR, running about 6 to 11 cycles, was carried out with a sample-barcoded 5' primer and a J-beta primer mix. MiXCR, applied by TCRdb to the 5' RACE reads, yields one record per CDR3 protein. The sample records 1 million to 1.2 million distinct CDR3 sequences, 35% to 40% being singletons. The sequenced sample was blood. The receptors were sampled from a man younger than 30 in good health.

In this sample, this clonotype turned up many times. CDR3 loop: CSVNRGPYNEQFF. The CDR3 DNA reads as TGCAGCGTGAACAGGGGGCCTTACAATGAGCAGTTCTTC. The V and J genes are TRBV29-1 and TRBJ2-1; the match to TRBD1 covers 9 bases. Germline CDR1 and CDR2: SQVTM and ANQGSEA. This CDR3 is built from 13 residues. Trimming at V came to 6 bases and at J to 4 bases, leaving 4 bases not matched to a gene.

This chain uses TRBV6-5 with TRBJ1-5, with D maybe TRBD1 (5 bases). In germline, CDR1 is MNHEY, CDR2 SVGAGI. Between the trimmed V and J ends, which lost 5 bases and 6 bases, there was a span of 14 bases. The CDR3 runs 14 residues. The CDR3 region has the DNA TGTGCCAGCAGTGTCACAGGTTGGGGTCAGCCCCAGCATTTT. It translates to CASSVTGWGQPQHF.

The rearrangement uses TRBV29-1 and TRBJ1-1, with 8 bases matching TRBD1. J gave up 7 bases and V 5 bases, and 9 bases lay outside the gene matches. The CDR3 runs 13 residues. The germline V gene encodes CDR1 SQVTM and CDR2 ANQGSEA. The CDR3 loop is CSVRGQARIEAFF. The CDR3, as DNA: TGCAGCGTTCGGGGACAGGCGAGAATTGAAGCTTTCTTT.

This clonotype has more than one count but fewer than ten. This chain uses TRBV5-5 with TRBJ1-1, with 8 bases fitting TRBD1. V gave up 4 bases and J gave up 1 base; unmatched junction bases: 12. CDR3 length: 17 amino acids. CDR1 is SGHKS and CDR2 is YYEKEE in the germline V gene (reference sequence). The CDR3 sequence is CASSHIGQGRGNTEAFF. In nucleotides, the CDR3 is TGTGCCAGCAGCCACATCGGACAGGGTCGGGGGAACACTGAAGCTTTCTTT.

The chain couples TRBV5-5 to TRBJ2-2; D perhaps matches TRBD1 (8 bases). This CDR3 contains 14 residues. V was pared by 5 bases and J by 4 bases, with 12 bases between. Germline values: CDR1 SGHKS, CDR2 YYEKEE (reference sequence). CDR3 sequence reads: CASSTGGGTGELFF. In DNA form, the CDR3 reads TGTGCCAGCAGTACAGGGGGGGGCACCGGGGAGCTGTTTTTT.

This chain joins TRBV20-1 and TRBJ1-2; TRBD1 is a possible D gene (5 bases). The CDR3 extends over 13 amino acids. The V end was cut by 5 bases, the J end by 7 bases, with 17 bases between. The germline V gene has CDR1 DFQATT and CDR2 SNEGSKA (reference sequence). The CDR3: CSAPPRDFGGYTF. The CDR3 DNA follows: TGCAGTGCTCCCCCAAGGGACTTTGGTGGCTACACCTTC.

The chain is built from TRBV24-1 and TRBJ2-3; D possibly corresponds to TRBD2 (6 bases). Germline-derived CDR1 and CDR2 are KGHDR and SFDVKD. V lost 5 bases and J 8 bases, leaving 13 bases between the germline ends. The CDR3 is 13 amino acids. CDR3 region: CATSARDSGTQYF. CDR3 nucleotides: TGTGCCACCAGTGCCAGGGACTCTGGTACGCAGTATTTT.

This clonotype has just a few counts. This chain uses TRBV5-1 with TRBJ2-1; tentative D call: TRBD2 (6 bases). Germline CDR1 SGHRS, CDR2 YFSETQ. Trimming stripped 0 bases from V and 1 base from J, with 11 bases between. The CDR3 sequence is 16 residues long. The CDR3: CASSLGSSVSYNEQFF. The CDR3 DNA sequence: TGCGCCAGCAGCTTGGGGTCTAGCGTGTCCTACAATGAGCAGTTCTTC.

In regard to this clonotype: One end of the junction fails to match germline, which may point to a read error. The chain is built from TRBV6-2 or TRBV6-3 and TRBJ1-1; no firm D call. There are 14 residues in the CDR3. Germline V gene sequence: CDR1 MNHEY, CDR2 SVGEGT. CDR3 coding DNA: TGTGCCGGCAGCACGAGGGTAGGATGGACTGAAGCTTTCTTT. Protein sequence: CAGSTRVGWTEAFF.

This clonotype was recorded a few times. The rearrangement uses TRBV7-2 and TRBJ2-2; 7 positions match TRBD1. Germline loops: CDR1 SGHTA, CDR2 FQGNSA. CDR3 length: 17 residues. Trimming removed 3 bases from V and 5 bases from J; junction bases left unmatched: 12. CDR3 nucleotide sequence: TGTGCCAGCAGCTTGCTCTGGGGACAGACGGGAACCGGGGAGCTGTTTTTT. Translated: CASSLLWGQTGTGELFF.

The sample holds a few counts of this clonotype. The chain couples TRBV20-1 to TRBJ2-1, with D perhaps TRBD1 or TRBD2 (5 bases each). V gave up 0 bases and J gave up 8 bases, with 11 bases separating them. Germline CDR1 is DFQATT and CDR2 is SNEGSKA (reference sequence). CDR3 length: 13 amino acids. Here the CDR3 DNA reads TGCAGTGCTAGAGAGGGACGAACGTATGAGCAGTTCTTC. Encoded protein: CSAREGRTYEQFF.

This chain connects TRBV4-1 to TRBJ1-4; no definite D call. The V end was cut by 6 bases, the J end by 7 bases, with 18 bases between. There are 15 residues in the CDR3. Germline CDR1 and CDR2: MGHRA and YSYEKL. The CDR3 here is CASSRLPGVSEKLFF. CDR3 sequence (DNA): TGCGCCAGCAGTCGTCTCCCAGGTGTGAGTGAAAAACTGTTTTTT.

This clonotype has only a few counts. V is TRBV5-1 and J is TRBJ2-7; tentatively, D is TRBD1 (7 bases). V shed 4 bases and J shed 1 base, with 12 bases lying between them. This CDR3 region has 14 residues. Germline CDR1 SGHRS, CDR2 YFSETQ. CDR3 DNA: TGCGCCAGCAGCGTGACAGGGACTTCCTACGAGCAGTACTTC. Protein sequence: CASSVTGTSYEQYF.

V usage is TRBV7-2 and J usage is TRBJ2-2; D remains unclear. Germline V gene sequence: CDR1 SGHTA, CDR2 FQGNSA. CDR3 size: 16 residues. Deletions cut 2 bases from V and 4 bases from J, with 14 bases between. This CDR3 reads CASSLTSRVSTGELFF. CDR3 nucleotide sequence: TGTGCCAGCAGCTTAACTTCTAGGGTAAGCACCGGGGAGCTGTTTTTT.

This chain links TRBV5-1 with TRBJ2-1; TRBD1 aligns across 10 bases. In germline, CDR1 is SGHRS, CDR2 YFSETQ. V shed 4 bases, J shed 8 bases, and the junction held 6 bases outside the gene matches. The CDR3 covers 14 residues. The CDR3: CASSVGTGVDEQFF. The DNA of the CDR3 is TGCGCCAGCAGCGTGGGGACAGGGGTGGATGAGCAGTTCTTC.

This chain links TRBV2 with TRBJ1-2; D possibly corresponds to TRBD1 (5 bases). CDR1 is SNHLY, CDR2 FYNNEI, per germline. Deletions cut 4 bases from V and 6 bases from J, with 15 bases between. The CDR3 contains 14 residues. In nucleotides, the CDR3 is TGTGCCAGCAGTGGATCCGCAGTACAGGATGGCTACACCTTC. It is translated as CASSGSAVQDGYTF.

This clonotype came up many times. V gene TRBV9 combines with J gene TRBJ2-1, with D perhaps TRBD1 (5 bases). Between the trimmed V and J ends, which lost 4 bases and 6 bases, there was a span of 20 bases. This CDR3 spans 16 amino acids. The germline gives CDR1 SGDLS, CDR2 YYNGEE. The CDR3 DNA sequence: TGTGCCAGCAGCCCATACCCCGCAGGGCTAAGCAATGAGCAGTTCTTC. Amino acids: CASSPYPAGLSNEQFF.

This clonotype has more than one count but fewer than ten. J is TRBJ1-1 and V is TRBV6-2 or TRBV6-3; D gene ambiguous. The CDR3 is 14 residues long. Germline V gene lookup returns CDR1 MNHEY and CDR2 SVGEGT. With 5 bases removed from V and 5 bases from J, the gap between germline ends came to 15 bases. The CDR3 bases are TGTGCCAGCAGTACCATCGGGGTTCGGACTGAAGCTTTCTTT. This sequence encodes CASSTIGVRTEAFF.

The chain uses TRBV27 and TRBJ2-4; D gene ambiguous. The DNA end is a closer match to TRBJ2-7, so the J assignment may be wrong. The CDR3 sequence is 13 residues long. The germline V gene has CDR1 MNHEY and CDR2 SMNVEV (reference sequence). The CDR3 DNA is TGTGCCAGCAGTTTATCCAAGGGTTACGAGCAGTACTTC. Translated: CASSLSKGYEQYF.

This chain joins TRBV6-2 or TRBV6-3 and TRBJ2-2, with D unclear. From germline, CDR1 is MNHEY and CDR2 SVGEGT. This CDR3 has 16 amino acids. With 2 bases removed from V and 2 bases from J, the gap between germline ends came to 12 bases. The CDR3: CASSYKVGSNTGELFF. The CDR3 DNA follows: TGTGCCAGCAGTTACAAAGTGGGCTCAAACACCGGGGAGCTGTTTTTT.

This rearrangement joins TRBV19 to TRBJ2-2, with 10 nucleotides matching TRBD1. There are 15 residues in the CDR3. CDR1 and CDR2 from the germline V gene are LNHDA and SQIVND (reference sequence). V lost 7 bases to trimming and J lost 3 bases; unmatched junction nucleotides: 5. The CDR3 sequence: CASNLGTGDTGELFF. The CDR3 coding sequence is TGTGCCAGTAATTTAGGGACAGGGGACACCGGGGAGCTGTTTTTT.

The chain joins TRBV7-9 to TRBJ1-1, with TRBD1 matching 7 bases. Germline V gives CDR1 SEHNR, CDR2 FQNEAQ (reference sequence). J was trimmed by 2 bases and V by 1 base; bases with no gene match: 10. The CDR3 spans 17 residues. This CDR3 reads CASSLERTGLFNTEAFF. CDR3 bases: TGTGCCAGCAGCTTAGAAAGGACAGGTCTTTTTAACACTGAAGCTTTCTTT.

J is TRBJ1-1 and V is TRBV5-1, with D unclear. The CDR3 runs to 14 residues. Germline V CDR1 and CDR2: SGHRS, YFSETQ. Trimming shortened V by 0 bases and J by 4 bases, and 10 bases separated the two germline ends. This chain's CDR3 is CASSLEAAPTEAFF. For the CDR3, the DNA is TGCGCCAGCAGCTTGGAGGCGGCCCCCACTGAAGCTTTCTTT.

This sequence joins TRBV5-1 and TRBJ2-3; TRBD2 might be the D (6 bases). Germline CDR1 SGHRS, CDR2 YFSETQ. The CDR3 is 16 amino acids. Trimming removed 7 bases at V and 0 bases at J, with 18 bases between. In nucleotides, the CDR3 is TGCGCCAGCGGACCCACCGGGACTTTTAGCACAGATACGCAGTATTTT. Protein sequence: CASGPTGTFSTDTQYF.

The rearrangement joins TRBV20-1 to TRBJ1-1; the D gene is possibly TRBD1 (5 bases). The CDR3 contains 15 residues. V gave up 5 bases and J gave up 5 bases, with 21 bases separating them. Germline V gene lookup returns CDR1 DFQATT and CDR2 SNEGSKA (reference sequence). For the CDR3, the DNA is TGCAGTGCTGGAACCCTAGGCGGGGGAGGAACTGAAGCTTTCTTT. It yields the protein CSAGTLGGGGTEAFF.

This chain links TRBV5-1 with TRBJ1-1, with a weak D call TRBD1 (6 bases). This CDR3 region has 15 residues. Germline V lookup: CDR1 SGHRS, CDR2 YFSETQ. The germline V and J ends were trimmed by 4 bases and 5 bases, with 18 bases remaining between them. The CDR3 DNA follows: TGCGCCAGCAGCCCGGGACGGGACACTGGAACTGAAGCTTTCTTT. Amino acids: CASSPGRDTGTEAFF.

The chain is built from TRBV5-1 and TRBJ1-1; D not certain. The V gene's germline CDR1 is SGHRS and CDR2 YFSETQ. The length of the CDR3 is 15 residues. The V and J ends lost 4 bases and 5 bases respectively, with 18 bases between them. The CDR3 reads CASSPVIGRETEAFF. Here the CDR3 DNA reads TGCGCCAGCAGCCCGGTAATCGGCCGGGAAACTGAAGCTTTCTTT.

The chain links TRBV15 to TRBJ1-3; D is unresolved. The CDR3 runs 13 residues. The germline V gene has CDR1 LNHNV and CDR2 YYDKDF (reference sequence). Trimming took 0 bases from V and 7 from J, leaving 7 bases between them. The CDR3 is CATSRDTGNTIYF. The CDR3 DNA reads TGTGCCACCAGCAGAGATACGGGGAACACCATATATTTT.